The subject of this entry is one TCR beta chain. The sample belongs to a study of shared clonotypes between healthy human individuals. The overall study: CD4 naive cells filled three plates per donor, CD4 memory three, CD8 naive two and CD8 memory one.

Cells designated naive CD8 were CD45RO-negative and were positively selected for CCR7, with terminally differentiated effector memory CD45RA+ cells excluded. CDR1 and CDR2 from the germline V gene are MNHEY and SMNVEV (reference sequence). The CDR3 length is 14 residues. V was pared by 3 bases and J by 6 bases, with 12 bases between. Method: immunoSEQ multiplex PCR; TCRdb's copy keeps in-frame clones and lacks some. The sample consists of roughly 2.1 million clones, just over 90% of them appearing once. This sequence originates from a man between 18 and 29 years old in good health. Some clones in this sample may be carry-over from other donors' samples. This rearrangement joins TRBV27 to TRBJ1-5; D possibly corresponds to TRBD1 (5 bases). The specimen was naive CD8+ T cells from PBMCs. The CDR3 DNA reads TGTGCCAGCAGTTTTGCAGGGAGTTTTCAGCCCCAGCATTTT. This encodes CASSFAGSFQPQHF.